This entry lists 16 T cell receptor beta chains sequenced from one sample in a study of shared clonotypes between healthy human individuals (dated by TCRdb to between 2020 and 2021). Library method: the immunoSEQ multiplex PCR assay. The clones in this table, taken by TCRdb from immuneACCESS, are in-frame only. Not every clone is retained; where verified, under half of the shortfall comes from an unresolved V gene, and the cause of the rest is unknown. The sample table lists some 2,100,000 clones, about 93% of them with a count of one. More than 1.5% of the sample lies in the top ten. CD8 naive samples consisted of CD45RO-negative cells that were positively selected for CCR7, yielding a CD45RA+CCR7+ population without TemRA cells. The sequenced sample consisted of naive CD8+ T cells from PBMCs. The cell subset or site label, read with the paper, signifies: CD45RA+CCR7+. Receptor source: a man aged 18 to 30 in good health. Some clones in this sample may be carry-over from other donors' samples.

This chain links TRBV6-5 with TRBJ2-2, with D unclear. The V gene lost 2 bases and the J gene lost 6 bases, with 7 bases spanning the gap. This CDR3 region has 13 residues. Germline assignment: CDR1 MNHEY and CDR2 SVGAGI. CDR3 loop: CASSYTKPGELFF. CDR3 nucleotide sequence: TGTGCCAGCAGTTACACCAAGCCCGGGGAGCTGTTTTTT.

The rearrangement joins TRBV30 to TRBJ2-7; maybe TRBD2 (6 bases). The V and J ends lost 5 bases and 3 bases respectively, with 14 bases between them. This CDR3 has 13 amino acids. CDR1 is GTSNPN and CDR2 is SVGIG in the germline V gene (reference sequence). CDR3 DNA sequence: TGTGCCTGGGCGGGGCAGGACTTCTACGAGCAGTACTTC. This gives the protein CAWAGQDFYEQYF. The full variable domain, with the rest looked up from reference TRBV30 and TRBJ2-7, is SQTIHQWPATLVQPVGSPLSLECTVEGTSNPNLYWYRQAAGRGLQLLFYSVGIGQISSEVPQNLSASRPQDRQFILSSKKLLLSDSGFYLCAWAGQDFYEQYFGPGTRLTVT.

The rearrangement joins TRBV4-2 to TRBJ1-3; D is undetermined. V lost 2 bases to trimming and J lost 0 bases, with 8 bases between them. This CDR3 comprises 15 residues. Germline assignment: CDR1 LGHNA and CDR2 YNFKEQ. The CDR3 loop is CASSQSPRSGNTIYF. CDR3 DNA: TGTGCCAGCAGCCAAAGTCCCCGCTCTGGAAACACCATATATTTT.

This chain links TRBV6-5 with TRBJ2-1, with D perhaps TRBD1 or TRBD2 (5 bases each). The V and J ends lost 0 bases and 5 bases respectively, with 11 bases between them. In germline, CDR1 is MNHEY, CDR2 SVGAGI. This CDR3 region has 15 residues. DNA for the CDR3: TGTGCCAGCAGTTACTCGATTGGGACGCACAATGAGCAGTTCTTC. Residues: CASSYSIGTHNEQFF.

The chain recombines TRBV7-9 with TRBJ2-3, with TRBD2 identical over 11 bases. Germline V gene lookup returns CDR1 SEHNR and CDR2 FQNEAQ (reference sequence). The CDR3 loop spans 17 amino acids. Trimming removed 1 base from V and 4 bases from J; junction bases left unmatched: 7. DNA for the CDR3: TGTGCCAGCAGCTTAGGCCCTAGCGGGAGGTCAGCAGATACGCAGTATTTT. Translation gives CASSLGPSGRSADTQYF.

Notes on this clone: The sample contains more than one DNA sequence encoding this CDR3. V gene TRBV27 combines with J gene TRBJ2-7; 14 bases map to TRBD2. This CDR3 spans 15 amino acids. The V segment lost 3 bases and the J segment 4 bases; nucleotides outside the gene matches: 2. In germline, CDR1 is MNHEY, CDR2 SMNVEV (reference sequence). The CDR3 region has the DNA TGTGCCAGCAGTTTGCGACTAGCGGGAGGGTACGAGCAGTACTTC. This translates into CASSLRLAGGYEQYF.

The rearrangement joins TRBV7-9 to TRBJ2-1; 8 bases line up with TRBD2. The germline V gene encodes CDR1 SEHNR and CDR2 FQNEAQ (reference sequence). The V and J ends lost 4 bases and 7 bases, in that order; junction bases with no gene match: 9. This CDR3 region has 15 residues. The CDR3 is CASSSRVAGRNEQFF. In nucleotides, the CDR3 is TGTGCCAGCAGCTCCCGGGTAGCGGGAAGGAATGAGCAGTTCTTC.

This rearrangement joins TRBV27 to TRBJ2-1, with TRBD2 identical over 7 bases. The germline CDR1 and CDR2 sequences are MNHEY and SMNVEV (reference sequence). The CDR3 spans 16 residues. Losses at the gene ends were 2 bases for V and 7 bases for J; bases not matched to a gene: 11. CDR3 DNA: TGTGCCAGCAGTTTAGGTTCTAGCGGCCCTCGGAATGAGCAGTTCTTC. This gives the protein CASSLGSSGPRNEQFF.

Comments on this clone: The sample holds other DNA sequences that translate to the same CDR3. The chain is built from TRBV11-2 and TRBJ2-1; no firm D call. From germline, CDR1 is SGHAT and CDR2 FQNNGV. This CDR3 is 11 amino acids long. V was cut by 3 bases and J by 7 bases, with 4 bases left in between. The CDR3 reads CASSLGNEQFF. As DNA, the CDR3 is TGTGCCAGCAGCTTGGGGAATGAGCAGTTCTTC.

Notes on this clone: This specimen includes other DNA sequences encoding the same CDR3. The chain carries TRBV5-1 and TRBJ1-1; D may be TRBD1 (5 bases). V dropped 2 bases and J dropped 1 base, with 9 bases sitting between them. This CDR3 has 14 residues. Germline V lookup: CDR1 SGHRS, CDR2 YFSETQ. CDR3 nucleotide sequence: TGCGCCAGCAGCTTTCAGGGATCGAACACTGAAGCTTTCTTT. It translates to CASSFQGSNTEAFF.

The CDR3 nucleotides are TGCAGCGTTGTATCAGGGGGGACCGGGGAGCTGTTTTTT. This sequence encodes CSVVSGGTGELFF. The V call is TRBV29-1, the J call TRBJ2-2; D is possibly TRBD1 (7 bases). The CDR3 is 13 residues long. The germline V gene encodes CDR1 SQVTM and CDR2 ANQGSEA. Between the trimmed V and J ends, which lost 4 bases and 5 bases, there was a span of 11 bases.

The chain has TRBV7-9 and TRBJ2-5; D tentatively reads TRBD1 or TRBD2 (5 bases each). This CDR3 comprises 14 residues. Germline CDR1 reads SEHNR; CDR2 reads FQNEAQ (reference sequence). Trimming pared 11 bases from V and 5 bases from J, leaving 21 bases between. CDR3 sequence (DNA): TGTGCCCACCGGCTCGAGGGGCCCAGGGAGACCCAGTACTTC. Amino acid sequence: CAHRLEGPRETQYF. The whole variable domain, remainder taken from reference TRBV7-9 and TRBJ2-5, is DTGVSQNPRHKITKRGQNVTFRCDPISEHNRLYWYRQTLGQGPEFLTYFQNEAQLEKSRLLSDRFSAERPKGSFSTLEIQRTEQGDSAMYLCAHRLEGPRETQYFGPGTRLLVL.

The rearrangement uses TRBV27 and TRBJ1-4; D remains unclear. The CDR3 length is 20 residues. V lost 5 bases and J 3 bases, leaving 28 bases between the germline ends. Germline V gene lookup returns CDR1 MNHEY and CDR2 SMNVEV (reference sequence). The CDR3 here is CASSPTRIYQDEASNEKLFF. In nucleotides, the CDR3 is TGTGCCAGCAGTCCCACCAGAATCTACCAGGACGAAGCTTCTAATGAAAAACTGTTTTTT.

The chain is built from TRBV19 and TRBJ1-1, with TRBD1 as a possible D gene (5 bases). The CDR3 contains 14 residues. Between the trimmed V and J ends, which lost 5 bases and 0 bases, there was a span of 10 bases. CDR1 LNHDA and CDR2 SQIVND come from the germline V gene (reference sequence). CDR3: CASSFDSLNTEAFF. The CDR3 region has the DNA TGTGCCAGTAGTTTCGACAGCCTGAACACTGAAGCTTTCTTT.

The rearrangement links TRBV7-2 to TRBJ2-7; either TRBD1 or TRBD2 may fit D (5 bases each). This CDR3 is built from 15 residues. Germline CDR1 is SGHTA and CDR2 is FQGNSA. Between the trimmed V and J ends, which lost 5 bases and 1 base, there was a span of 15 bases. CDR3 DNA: TGTGCCAGCAGCGCTAGGGACGGAAATTCCTACGAGCAGTACTTC. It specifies CASSARDGNSYEQYF.

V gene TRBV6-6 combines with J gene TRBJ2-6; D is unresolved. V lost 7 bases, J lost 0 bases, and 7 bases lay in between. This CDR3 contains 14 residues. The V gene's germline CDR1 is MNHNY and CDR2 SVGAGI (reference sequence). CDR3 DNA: TGTGCCAGCACCACGGGCTCTGGGGCCAACGTCCTGACTTTC. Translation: CASTTGSGANVLTF.